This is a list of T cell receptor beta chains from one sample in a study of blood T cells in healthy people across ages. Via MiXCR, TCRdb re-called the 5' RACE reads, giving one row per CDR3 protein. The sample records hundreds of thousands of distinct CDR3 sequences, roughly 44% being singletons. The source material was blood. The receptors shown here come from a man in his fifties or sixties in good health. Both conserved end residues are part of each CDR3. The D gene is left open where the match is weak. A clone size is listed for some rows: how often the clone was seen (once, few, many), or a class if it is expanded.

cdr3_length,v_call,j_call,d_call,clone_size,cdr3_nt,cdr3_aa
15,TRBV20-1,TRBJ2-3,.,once,TGCAGTGCTAGAGAACGGCATCCTAGCACAGATACGCAGTATTTT,CSARERHPSTDTQYF
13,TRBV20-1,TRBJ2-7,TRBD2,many,TGCAGTGCTCAGACTAGCGCTAGCTACGAGCAGTACTTC,CSAQTSASYEQYF
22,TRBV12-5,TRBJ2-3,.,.,TGTGCTAGTGGTTTGGGAGCCGCGTCTGGCGCGGGATTCCTCCTTAGCACAGATACGCAGTATTTT,CASGLGAASGAGFLLSTDTQYF
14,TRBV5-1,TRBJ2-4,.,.,TGCGCCAGCAGCTTGGAAAGTGGTGTGGACATTCAGTACTTC,CASSLESGVDIQYF
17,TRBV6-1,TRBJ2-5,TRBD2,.,TGTGCCAGCAGTCCAGGACTAGCGGGGTGGACGGAAGAGACCCAGTACTTC,CASSPGLAGWTEETQYF
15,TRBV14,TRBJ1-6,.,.,TGTGCCAGCAGCCAACACCAGGGTACGAATTCACCCCTCCACTTT,CASSQHQGTNSPLHF
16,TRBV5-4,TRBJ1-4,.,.,TGTGCCAGCAGCTTGGGGCAGGAGCCCACTAATGAAAAACTGTTTTTT,CASSLGQEPTNEKLFF
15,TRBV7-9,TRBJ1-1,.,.,TGTGCCAGCAGCCCAATCATGGGGGGGAGTACTGAAGCTTTCTTT,CASSPIMGGSTEAFF
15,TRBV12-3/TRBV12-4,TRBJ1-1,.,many,TGTGCCAGCAGTTTATCACGGGCAAGGAACACTGAAGCTTTCTTT,CASSLSRARNTEAFF
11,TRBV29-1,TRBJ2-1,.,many,TGCAGCGCCATCAGGTACAATGAGCAGTTCTTC,CSAIRYNEQFF
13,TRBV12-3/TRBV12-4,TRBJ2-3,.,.,TGTGCCAGCACTATACTTAGCACAGATACGCAGTATTTT,CASTILSTDTQYF
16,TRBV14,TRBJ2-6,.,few,TGTGCCAGCAGTTTCCGCGTTGGCTCTGGGGCCAACGTCCTGACTTTC,CASSFRVGSGANVLTF
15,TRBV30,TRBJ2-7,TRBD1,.,TGTGCCTGGAGTGTACAGACAGGGAATTTGAGGGAGCAGTACTTC,CAWSVQTGNLREQYF
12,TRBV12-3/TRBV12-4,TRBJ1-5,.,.,TGTGCCAGCAGTGGGGAGGACAGCCTTCAGCATTTT,CASSGEDSLQHF
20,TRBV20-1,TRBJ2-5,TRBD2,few,TGCAGTGCTAGAGTCGCTCCAGCAAGAGGGACTAGCGGGAACCAAGAGACCCAGTACTTC,CSARVAPARGTSGNQETQYF
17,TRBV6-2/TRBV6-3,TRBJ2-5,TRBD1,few,TGTGCCAGCAGTTACTCGCCTCAGACAGGGCTACAAGAGACCCAGTACTTC,CASSYSPQTGLQETQYF
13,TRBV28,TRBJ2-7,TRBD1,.,TGTGCCAGCCTGACAGGGGTCTCCTACGAGCAGTACTTC,CASLTGVSYEQYF
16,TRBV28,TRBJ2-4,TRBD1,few,TGTGCCAGCAGTATACGGACAGGGCTGGGGAAAAACATTCAGTACTTC,CASSIRTGLGKNIQYF
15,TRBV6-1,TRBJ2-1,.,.,TGTGCCAGCGGAAAACCAATTGACAGATCCAATGAGCAGTTCTTC,CASGKPIDRSNEQFF
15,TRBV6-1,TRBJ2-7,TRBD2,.,TGTGCCAGCAATACCGGGACTAGCGGGGTTTACGAGCAGTACTTC,CASNTGTSGVYEQYF
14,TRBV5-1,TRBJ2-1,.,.,TGCGCCAGCAGCTTAGGGGGATTCTACGATGAGCAGTTCTTC,CASSLGGFYDEQFF
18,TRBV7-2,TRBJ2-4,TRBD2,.,TGTGCCAGCAGCTTAGGACTAGCGGGGCTGCTTTCCAAAAACATTCAGTACTTC,CASSLGLAGLLSKNIQYF
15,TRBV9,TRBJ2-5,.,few,TGTGCCAGCAGCCCAGGGTCCGGGCGGAGGGAGACCCAGTACTTC,CASSPGSGRRETQYF
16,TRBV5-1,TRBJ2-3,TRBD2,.,TGCGCCAGCAGCCCTATCGGCGGGGGATACACAGATACGCAGTATTTT,CASSPIGGGYTDTQYF
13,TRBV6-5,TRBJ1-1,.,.,TGTGCCAGCAGTGTCAGGAGGAACACTGAAGCTTTCTTT,CASSVRRNTEAFF
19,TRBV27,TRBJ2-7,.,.,TGTGCCAGCGCAGAGAGGGGGGGCTTTGTCCATCGGGGGCCCTCCGAGCAGTACTTC,CASAERGGFVHRGPSEQYF
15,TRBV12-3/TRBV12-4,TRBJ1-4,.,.,TGTGCCAGCAGCAAACAGGGTAGCACTAATGAAAAACTGTTTTTT,CASSKQGSTNEKLFF
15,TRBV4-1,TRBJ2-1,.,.,TGCGCCAGCAGCCAGGACAGCTCCGTCTACAATGAGCAGTTCTTC,CASSQDSSVYNEQFF
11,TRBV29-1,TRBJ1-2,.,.,TGCAGCATTGAAGGGTCGTGGGGCTACACCTTC,CSIEGSWGYTF
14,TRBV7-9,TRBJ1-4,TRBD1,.,TGTGCCAGCAGCGCGACAGGGGAGGGCGAAAAACTGTTTTTT,CASSATGEGEKLFF
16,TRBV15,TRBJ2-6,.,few,TGTGCCACCAGCAATAAGGACTATTCTGGGGCCAACGTCCTGACTTTC,CATSNKDYSGANVLTF
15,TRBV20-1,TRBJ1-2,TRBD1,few,TGCAGTGCTAGAGTCGTGCGACAGGGGGCGAGTGGCTACACCTTC,CSARVVRQGASGYTF
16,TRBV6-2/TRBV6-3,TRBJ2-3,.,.,TGTGCCAGCAGTTACAGGGACTGGGGCCCCACAGATACGCAGTATTTT,CASSYRDWGPTDTQYF
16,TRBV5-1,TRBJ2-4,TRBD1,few,TGCGCCAGCAGCGTGGGGACAGGGGGTTTCAAAAACATTCAGTACTTC,CASSVGTGGFKNIQYF
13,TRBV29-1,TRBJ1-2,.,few,TGCAGCGTTGATCGTTCAGGCGCGTGGGGCTACACCTTC,CSVDRSGAWGYTF
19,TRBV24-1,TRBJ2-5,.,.,TGTGCCACCAGTGATGCCGGGTGGAGAACAGAGGGGTCGCCGGAGACCCAGTACTTC,CATSDAGWRTEGSPETQYF
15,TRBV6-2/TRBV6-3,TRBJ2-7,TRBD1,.,TGTGCCAGCAGTTACTCCCTCGGACAGGTCTACGAGCAGTACTTC,CASSYSLGQVYEQYF
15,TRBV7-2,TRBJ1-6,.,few,TGTGCCAGCAGCTTAGCCGGGTCCTATAATTCACCCCTCCACTTT,CASSLAGSYNSPLHF
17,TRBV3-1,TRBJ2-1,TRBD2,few,TGTGCCAGCAGCCAAGAGTACACCGGGACTAGAATCAATGAGCAGTTCTTC,CASSQEYTGTRINEQFF
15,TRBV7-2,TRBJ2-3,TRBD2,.,TGTGCCAGCAGCTCAACCGGGACTAGCGGAACTACGCAGTATTTT,CASSSTGTSGTTQYF
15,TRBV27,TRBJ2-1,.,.,TGTGCCAGCAGTTTATCGGCAGGGTGGCGAAATGAGCGGTTCTTC,CASSLSAGWRNERFF
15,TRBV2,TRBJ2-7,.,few,TGTGCCAGCAGTGAAGACGGTTCAGGGGCCTACGAGCAGTACTTC,CASSEDGSGAYEQYF
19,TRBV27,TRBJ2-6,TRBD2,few,TGTGCCACCTCAAAGGCTAGCGGGGGGTCTTCTTTTGGGGCCAACGTCCTGACTTTC,CATSKASGGSSFGANVLTF
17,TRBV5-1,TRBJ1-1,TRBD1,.,TGCGCCAGCAGCTTGGCCTTCGGACAGGGGATGAACACTGAAGCTTTCTTT,CASSLAFGQGMNTEAFF
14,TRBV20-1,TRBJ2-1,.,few,TGCAGTGCTAGTTCCGGGGGAGTCTACAATGAGCAGTTCTTC,CSASSGGVYNEQFF
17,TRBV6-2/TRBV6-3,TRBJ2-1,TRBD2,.,TGTGCCAGCAGTTACATTTTAGGGACTAGCGAGTACAATGAGCAGTTCTTC,CASSYILGTSEYNEQFF
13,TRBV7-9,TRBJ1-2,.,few,TGTGCCAGCAGTCAGATGGCTAACTATGGCTACACCTTC,CASSQMANYGYTF
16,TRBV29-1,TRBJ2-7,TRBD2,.,TGCAGCGTTGTACTGGGGGGGGTGTCTAGCTCCTACGAGCGGTACTTC,CSVVLGGVSSSYERYF
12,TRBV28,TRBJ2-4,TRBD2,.,TGTGCCAGCAGTTTAGCGGGGGATTTTCAGTACTTC,CASSLAGDFQYF
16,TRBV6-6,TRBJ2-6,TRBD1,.,TGTGCCAGCCATCCGGGACAGGGCTCTGGGGCCAACGTCCTGACTTTC,CASHPGQGSGANVLTF
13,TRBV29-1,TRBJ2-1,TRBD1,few,TGCAGCGCAGACCAGGGGGGACAGGGAGAGCAGTTCTTC,CSADQGGQGEQFF
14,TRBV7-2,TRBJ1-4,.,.,TGTGCCAGCAGCACCGGTGGGGGGGGAGAAAAACTGTTTTTT,CASSTGGGGEKLFF
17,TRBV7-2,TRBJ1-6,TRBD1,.,TGTGCCAGCAGCTTAGCTGGGACAGGCTTGGTGATGTCACCCCTCCACTTT,CASSLAGTGLVMSPLHF
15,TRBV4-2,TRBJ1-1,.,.,TGTGCCAGCAGCCGACCCTCCCCCAGGGAGCATGAAGCTTTCTTT,CASSRPSPREHEAFF